The clone carrying this T cell receptor (beta chain) has only a few counts. As yet, its antigen is unknown. The data are from a study of T cell repertoires in cytomegalovirus infection. The wider study: It was recently identified HLA-C-restricted and well-studied HLA-B-restricted CMV epitopes that the study used. Based on public TCR beta signatures, there were indications of CMV infection and of a matching HLA type. The study's findings and limits: HLA-C-restricted CMV-specific TCR beta clonotypes were dominant in the ex vivo response.

The germline gives CDR1 SEHNR, CDR2 FQNEAQ (reference sequence). The CDR3 is made up of 14 amino acids. V was cut by 1 base and J by 10 bases, with 14 bases left in between. TCRdb called the reads again in MiXCR, with one record for every CDR3 protein. Among about 700,000 distinct CDR3 sequences listed, approximately 33% were seen once. The V gene is TRBV7-9, the J gene TRBJ2-1; a possible D gene is TRBD2 (7 bases). This TCR derives from a human donor in good health (CMV status not recorded). Some clones in this sample may be carry-over from other donors' samples. The specimen was cultured PBMCs, collected from culture after CMV antigen stimulation. The CDR3, as DNA: TGTGCCAGCAGCTTAGAGGGGGGACTACCCGAGCAGTTCTTC. Residues: CASSLEGGLPEQFF.